This passage covers 23 T cell receptor beta chains from one sample sequenced in a study of CD8+CD57+ T cells in acquired aplastic anemia. Patients chosen for sequencing had shown CD8+CD57+ cell expansion by flow cytometry. Profiling of TCR beta VDJ combinations and CDR3 sequences used genomic DNA as template. From the reads, TCRdb called clonotypes with MiXCR, one entry per CDR3 protein. The sample lists 260,000 or so distinct CDR3 sequences; around half were seen once. Sequencing was performed on sorted CD4+, CD8+, or CD8+CD57+ T cells (not recorded which) from PBMCs. Receptors were obtained from a human donor with aplastic anemia.

This clonotype occurred many times. CDR3 nucleotides: TGTGCCAGCAGCGACAGCTTAGTATACGAGCAGTACTTC. Its protein is CASSDSLVYEQYF. This sequence joins TRBV12-3 or TRBV12-4 and TRBJ2-7; D possibly corresponds to TRBD1 (5 bases). The CDR3 totals 13 residues. V was pared by 6 bases and J by 4 bases, with 13 bases between.

The chain uses TRBV4-3 and TRBJ2-1; either TRBD1 or TRBD2 may fit D (5 bases each). This CDR3 has 15 residues. Per germline, CDR1 LGHNA and CDR2 YSLEER. V was pared by 3 bases and J by 6 bases, with 15 bases between. CDR3 loop: CASSHPPPGTNEQFF. The CDR3 DNA reads TGCGCCAGCAGCCACCCTCCGCCAGGGACCAATGAGCAGTTCTTC.

Regarding this clonotype: One junction end does not reproduce the germline sequence, and a read error may be involved. The J gene is TRBJ1-2, the V gene TRBV9; 8 positions agree with TRBD1. Germline V lookup: CDR1 SGDLS, CDR2 YYNGEE. The CDR3 consists of 11 residues. The DNA for the CDR3 is TGTGCCAGCAGCGCAGGACAGGGTGTCGCCTTC. Translation gives CASSAGQGVAF.

The chain recombines TRBV5-1 with TRBJ1-3; TRBD1 matches 12 bases. The CDR3 sequence is 17 residues long. J gave up 7 bases and V 0 bases, and 8 bases lay outside the gene matches. Germline lookup yields CDR1 SGHRS and CDR2 YFSETQ. The DNA of the CDR3 is TGCGCCAGCAGCTTGGAGGGACAGGGGGCCCCAGGGAACACCATATATTTT. Amino acids: CASSLEGQGAPGNTIYF.

This clonotype is a singleton in its sample. V is TRBV12-5 and J is TRBJ2-3; the D gene is possibly TRBD1 (5 bases). CDR1 LGHNT and CDR2 FRNRAP come from the germline V gene. The CDR3 runs to 14 residues. Between the trimmed V and J ends, which lost 4 bases and 4 bases, there was a span of 12 bases. CDR3 bases: TGTGCTAGTGGTTACGGAGAAGGGGCAGATACGCAGTATTTT. Its protein product is CASGYGEGADTQYF.

At least ten counts were recorded for this clonotype. V is TRBV20-1 and J is TRBJ2-7; D remains unclear. The germline V gene has CDR1 DFQATT and CDR2 SNEGSKA (reference sequence). The CDR3 covers 13 residues. Trimming took 0 bases from V and 3 from J, leaving 9 bases between them. The CDR3 protein is CSARDLAYYEQYF. As DNA, the CDR3 is TGCAGTGCTAGAGATCTGGCCTACTACGAGCAGTACTTC.

This clonotype has at least ten counts. The rearrangement uses TRBV7-6 and TRBJ2-2, with unresolved D. Trimming left V 2 bases short and J 8 bases short, with 6 bases between. Germline V lookup: CDR1 SGHVS, CDR2 FNYEAQ. This CDR3 has 12 amino acids. CDR3 in DNA: TGTGCCAGCAGCTTATTCGAGGGGGAGCTGTTTTTT. It specifies CASSLFEGELFF.

The chain joins TRBV5-1 to TRBJ2-1; perhaps TRBD2 as D (6 bases). Germline V lookup: CDR1 SGHRS, CDR2 YFSETQ. V lost 4 bases and J lost 7, with 12 bases in between. CDR3 length: 13 amino acids. Here the CDR3 DNA reads TGCGCCAGCAGCCTGGATAGCGGAAATGAGCAGTTCTTC. It encodes CASSLDSGNEQFF.

Turning to this clonotype: With a much larger clone just one base away, this may be a read error. The J gene is TRBJ1-1, the V gene TRBV20-1; D remains ambiguous. Trimming shortened V by 3 bases and J by 6 bases, and 8 bases separated the two germline ends. CDR3 length equals 11 residues. The V gene's germline CDR1 is DFQATT and CDR2 SNEGSKA (reference sequence). CDR3 region: CSASDYSEAFF. In DNA, the CDR3 is TGCAGTGCTAGCGATTACTCTGAAGCTTTCTTT.

On this clonotype itself: The junction shows a germline mismatch at one end, possibly a read error. This chain joins TRBV7-9 and TRBJ2-2; 10 bases are a match to TRBD1. The CDR3 runs 16 residues. CDR1 is SEHNR, CDR2 FQNEAQ, per germline (reference sequence). CDR3 sequence reads: CASSLAGTGVAGELFF. The CDR3 DNA follows: TGTGCCAGCAGCCTAGCCGGGACAGGGGTCGCCGGGGAGCTGTTTTTT.

The sample holds many counts of this clonotype. The chain uses TRBV5-6 and TRBJ2-5; D not certain. Trimming took 5 bases from V and 1 from J, leaving 9 bases between them. Germline CDR1 is SGHDT and CDR2 is YYEEEE. The CDR3 extends over 13 amino acids. The CDR3, as DNA: TGTGCCAGCAGGCCAAGTCCCCAAGAGACCCAGTACTTC. Protein sequence: CASRPSPQETQYF.

The genes are TRBV19 and TRBJ2-1; TRBD2 agrees at 12 bases. This CDR3 has 16 residues. The germline V gene encodes CDR1 LNHDA and CDR2 SQIVND (reference sequence). J was trimmed by 7 bases and V by 8 bases; bases with no gene match: 12. CDR3: CASLGASGGALNEQFF. As DNA, the CDR3 is TGTGCCAGTCTGGGGGCTAGCGGGGGGGCACTAAATGAGCAGTTCTTC.

This clonotype was detected ten times or more. The chain joins TRBV12-3 or TRBV12-4 to TRBJ1-1; D gene unclear. The V and J ends lost 5 bases and 5 bases respectively, with 12 bases between them. This CDR3 contains 13 residues. CDR3 protein: CASSIMIRTEAFF. In nucleotides, the CDR3 is TGTGCCAGCAGTATAATGATCCGAACTGAAGCTTTCTTT.

Many counts were recorded for this clonotype. The V gene is TRBV15, the J gene TRBJ1-1; no clear D gene. The V end lost 5 bases, the J end lost 5 bases, and 18 bases lay between the germline ends. Germline CDR1 and CDR2: LNHNV and YYDKDF (reference sequence). This CDR3 spans 15 amino acids. CDR3 sequence (DNA): TGTGCCACCAGCTCCTCCCGCGTATCACAGACTGAAGCTTTCTTT. Translating gives CATSSSRVSQTEAFF.

This clonotype was detected a few times. The chain combines TRBV24-1 with TRBJ2-3; D ambiguous. V was trimmed by 5 bases and J by 0 bases, leaving 8 bases between them. The germline gives CDR1 KGHDR, CDR2 SFDVKD. There are 14 residues in the CDR3. The CDR3 DNA reads TGTGCCACCAGTGCGGCGACTAGCACAGATACGCAGTATTTT. Translated, it gives CATSAATSTDTQYF.

At least ten counts were recorded for this clonotype. The rearrangement joins TRBV7-9 to TRBJ1-4; D may be TRBD1 (5 bases). The germline V and J ends were trimmed by 3 bases and 4 bases, with 12 bases remaining between them. From germline, CDR1 is SEHNR and CDR2 FQNEAQ (reference sequence). CDR3 size: 15 residues. CDR3 sequence reads: CASSFGTANNEKLFF. The CDR3 nucleotides are TGTGCCAGCAGCTTTGGGACGGCGAATAATGAAAAACTGTTTTTT.

The chain combines TRBV5-4 with TRBJ1-6; D is uncertain. The CDR3 extends over 14 amino acids. V dropped 5 bases and J dropped 5 bases, with 11 bases sitting between them. Germline CDR1 SGHNT, CDR2 YYREEE (reference sequence). CDR3 region: CASSLPADNSPLHF. As DNA, the CDR3 is TGTGCCAGCAGTCTACCGGCGGATAATTCACCCCTCCACTTT.

The chain employs TRBV6-1 and TRBJ1-6; TRBD1 is a possible D gene (5 bases). V was pared by 3 bases and J by 7 bases, with 10 bases between. Germline loops: CDR1 MNHNS, CDR2 SASEGT. The CDR3 sequence is 14 residues long. The CDR3 is CASSERGVNSPLHF. In DNA, the CDR3 is TGTGCCAGCAGTGAGAGGGGTGTGAATTCACCCCTCCACTTT.

The chain has TRBV9 and TRBJ1-2; D is unclear. The germline V gene encodes CDR1 SGDLS and CDR2 YYNGEE. Trimming removed 4 bases at V and 6 bases at J, with 10 bases between. This CDR3 is built from 12 residues. The CDR3 protein is CASSTWTDGYTF. The CDR3 DNA reads as TGTGCCAGCAGCACCTGGACGGATGGCTACACCTTC.

To note about this clonotype: One end of the junction does not line up with germline, which may come from a read error. V and J are TRBV7-2 and TRBJ1-1; D is unclear. CDR1 and CDR2 from the germline V gene are SGHTA and FQGNSA. The CDR3 consists of 14 residues. The CDR3 sequence is CASSQDVGISEAFF. The CDR3 DNA sequence: TGCGCCAGCAGCCAAGATGTGGGCATTTCTGAAGCTTTCTTT.

V is TRBV7-9 and J is TRBJ1-3, with D unclear. Germline V CDR1 and CDR2: SEHNR, FQNEAQ (reference sequence). This CDR3 is 14 amino acids long. V lost 0 bases and J lost 4, with 7 bases in between. CDR3 amino acids: CASSLAAAGNTIYF. CDR3 in DNA: TGTGCCAGCAGCTTAGCGGCAGCAGGAAACACCATATATTTT.

This chain joins TRBV7-8 and TRBJ1-1, with D perhaps TRBD1 (6 bases). CDR3 length: 15 amino acids. Trimming cost V 3 bases and J 4 bases, with 15 bases left between them. Germline V gives CDR1 SGHVS, CDR2 FQNEAQ. Here the CDR3 reads CASSLRRLGGTEAFF. As DNA, the CDR3 is TGTGCCAGCAGCTTGCGGCGGCTAGGGGGCACTGAAGCTTTCTTT.

This clonotype was detected ten times or more. V is TRBV7-9 and J is TRBJ1-1, with D maybe TRBD1 (5 bases). Looked up from germline, CDR1 is SEHNR and CDR2 is FQNEAQ (reference sequence). V was clipped by 5 bases and J by 0 bases, with 13 bases between them. CDR3 length: 15 amino acids. The CDR3 DNA reads as TGTGCCAGCAGCCTAAGGGCGGGGCTGAACACTGAAGCTTTCTTT. Its translation: CASSLRAGLNTEAFF.